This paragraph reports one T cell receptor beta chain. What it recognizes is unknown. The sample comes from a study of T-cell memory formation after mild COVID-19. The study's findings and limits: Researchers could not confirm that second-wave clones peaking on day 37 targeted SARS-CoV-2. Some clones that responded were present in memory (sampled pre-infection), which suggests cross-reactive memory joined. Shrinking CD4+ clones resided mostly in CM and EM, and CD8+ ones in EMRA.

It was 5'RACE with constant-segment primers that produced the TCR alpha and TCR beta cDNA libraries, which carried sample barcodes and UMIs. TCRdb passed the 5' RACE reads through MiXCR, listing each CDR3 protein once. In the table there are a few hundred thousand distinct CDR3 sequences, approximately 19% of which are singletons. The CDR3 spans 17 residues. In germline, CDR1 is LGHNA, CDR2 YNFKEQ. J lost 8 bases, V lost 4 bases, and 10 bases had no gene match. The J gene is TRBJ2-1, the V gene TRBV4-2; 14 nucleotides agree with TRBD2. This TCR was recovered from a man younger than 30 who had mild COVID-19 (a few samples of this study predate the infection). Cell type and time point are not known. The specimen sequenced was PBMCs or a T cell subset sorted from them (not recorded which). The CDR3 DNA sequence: TGTGCCAGCAGCCTGGGACTAGCGGGGGACGGCGGCGATGAGCAGTTCTTC. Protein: CASSLGLAGDGGDEQFF.